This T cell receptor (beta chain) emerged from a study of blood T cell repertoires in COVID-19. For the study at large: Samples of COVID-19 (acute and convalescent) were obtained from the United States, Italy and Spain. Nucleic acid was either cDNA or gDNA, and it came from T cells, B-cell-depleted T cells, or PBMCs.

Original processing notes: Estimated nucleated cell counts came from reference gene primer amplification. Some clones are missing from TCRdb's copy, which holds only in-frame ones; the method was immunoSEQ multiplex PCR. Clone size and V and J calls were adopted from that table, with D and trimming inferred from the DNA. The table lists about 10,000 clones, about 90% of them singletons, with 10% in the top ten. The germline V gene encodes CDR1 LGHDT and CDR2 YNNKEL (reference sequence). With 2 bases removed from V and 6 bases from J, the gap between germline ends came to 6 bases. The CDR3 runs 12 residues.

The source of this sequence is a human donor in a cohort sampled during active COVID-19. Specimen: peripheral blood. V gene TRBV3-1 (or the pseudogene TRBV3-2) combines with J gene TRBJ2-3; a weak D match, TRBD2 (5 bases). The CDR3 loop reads CASSQRGDTQYF. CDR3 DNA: TGTGCCAGCAGCCAAAGAGGGGATACGCAGTATTTT.